The table lists the clone carrying this T cell receptor (beta chain) with a few counts. Its antigen is not identified. From the reads, TCRdb called clonotypes with MiXCR, one entry per CDR3 protein. There are tens of thousands of distinct CDR3 sequences in the sample; about 19% occur only once, and around 70% lies in the top ten. Trimming cost V 7 bases and J 5 bases, with 12 bases left between them. Germline V gene lookup returns CDR1 SEHNR and CDR2 FQNEAQ (reference sequence). The CDR3 sequence is 13 residues long. The sample originates from a study of T cell repertoires in cytomegalovirus infection.

The TCR sequence derives from a human donor in good health (CMV status not recorded). Some clones in this sample may be carry-over from other donors' samples. V gene TRBV7-9 combines with J gene TRBJ1-5; perhaps TRBD1 as D (6 bases). Sequences were derived from CD8+ T cells from cultured PBMCs, sampled from culture after CMV antigen stimulation. The CDR3 loop reads CASTQGGDQPQHF. CDR3 DNA sequence: TGTGCCAGCACCCAAGGGGGGGATCAGCCCCAGCATTTT.